This record concerns one TCR beta chain sequence. Its specificity is unknown. Data came from immunoSEQ multiplex PCR; TCRdb stores just in-frame clones and leaves some out. The sample includes tens of thousands of clones, roughly 84% of them seen just once. This entry belongs to a study of a mutant IDH1 vaccine in newly diagnosed glioma. Turning to the study itself: Former treatment meant radiotherapy, temozolomide, or both; the majority had gotten both. The study held visit V12 at week 35 and visit V13 at week 47. Study-level findings and limits: Top peripheral T cell clonotype shifts appeared unrelated to pseudoprogression.

The germline CDR1 and CDR2 sequences are SGHTS and YDEGEE. Trimming stripped 0 bases from V and 8 bases from J, with 18 bases between. The CDR3 spans 16 residues. Time point in this sample: week 35, safety follow-up. Every vaccination contained 300 ug of the mutant IDH1 20-mer peptide and was paired with topical imiquimod. The sequence was collected from a man between 18 and 29 years old with glioma. The chain carries TRBV5-8 and TRBJ2-1; unclear D gene. The sequences come from PBMCs, collected from a glioma patient whose treatment included an IDH1 peptide vaccine. The CDR3 coding sequence is TGTGCCAGCAGCTTGGGCGCTCGGCCCGGGTATCATGAGCAGTTCTTC. Its translation is CASSLGARPGYHEQFF.